This T cell receptor (beta chain) was documented in a study of response to subunit inactivated influenza vaccine. The study's findings and limits: The authors proposed limited new T cell recruitment per seasonal influenza vaccination.

TCRdb processed the RT-PCR reads anew with MiXCR; each CDR3 protein has one entry. The table shows about 540,000 distinct CDR3 sequences, with approximately 15% occurring only once. This clonotype was seen repeatedly, ten times or more. Its cognate antigen is unknown. The source was PBMCs from blood, collected roughly 13 days after vaccination. The sequence was collected from a man aged 50-60 years who received an inactivated influenza vaccine.

CDR3 nucleotide sequence: TGCAGCGTTATCGTAGCAACCGGGGAGCTGTTTTTT. As protein: CSVIVATGELFF. This chain links TRBV29-1 with TRBJ2-2; D gene unclear. Germline CDR1 reads SQVTM; CDR2 reads ANQGSEA. The V and J ends lost 5 bases and 5 bases respectively, with 9 bases between them. The CDR3 is 12 residues long.